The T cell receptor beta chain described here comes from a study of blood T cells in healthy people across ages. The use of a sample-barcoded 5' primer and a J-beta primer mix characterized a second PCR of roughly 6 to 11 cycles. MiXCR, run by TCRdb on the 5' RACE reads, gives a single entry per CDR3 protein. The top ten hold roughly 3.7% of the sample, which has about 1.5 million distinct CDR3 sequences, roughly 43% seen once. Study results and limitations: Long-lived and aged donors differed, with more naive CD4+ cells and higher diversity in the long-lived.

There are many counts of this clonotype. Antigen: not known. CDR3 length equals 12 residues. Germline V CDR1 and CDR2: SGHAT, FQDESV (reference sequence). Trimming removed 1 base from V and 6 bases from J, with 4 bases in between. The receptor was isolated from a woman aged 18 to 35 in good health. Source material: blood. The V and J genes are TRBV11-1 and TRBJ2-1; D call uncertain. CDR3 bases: TGTGCCAGCAGCTTAGGTCCCAATGAGCAGTTCTTC. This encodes CASSLGPNEQFF.